The source of this TCR beta chain is a study of T-cell reconstitution after alpha-beta-depleted transplantation in children. V was clipped by 6 bases and J by 7 bases; unmatched bases: 6. CDR3 length equals 13 residues. Unique molecular identifiers tagged the TCRbeta library. A single record per CDR3 protein comes from TCRdb applying MiXCR to the PCR reads. This sample yields around 200,000 distinct CDR3 sequences, of which approximately 10% are seen a single time; 28% belongs to the top ten. At least ten counts were recorded for this clonotype. The specimen was PBMCs, collected before TCRalphabeta/CD19-depleted stem cell transplant. The receptor comes from a child younger than two with acute myeloid leukemia, due to receive a stem cell transplant. The chain joins TRBV12-3 or TRBV12-4 to TRBJ1-2, with 9 nucleotides matching TRBD1. CDR3 sequence: CASRRTGEGGYTF. The CDR3 coding sequence is TGTGCCAGCAGGCGGACAGGGGAAGGTGGCTACACCTTC.